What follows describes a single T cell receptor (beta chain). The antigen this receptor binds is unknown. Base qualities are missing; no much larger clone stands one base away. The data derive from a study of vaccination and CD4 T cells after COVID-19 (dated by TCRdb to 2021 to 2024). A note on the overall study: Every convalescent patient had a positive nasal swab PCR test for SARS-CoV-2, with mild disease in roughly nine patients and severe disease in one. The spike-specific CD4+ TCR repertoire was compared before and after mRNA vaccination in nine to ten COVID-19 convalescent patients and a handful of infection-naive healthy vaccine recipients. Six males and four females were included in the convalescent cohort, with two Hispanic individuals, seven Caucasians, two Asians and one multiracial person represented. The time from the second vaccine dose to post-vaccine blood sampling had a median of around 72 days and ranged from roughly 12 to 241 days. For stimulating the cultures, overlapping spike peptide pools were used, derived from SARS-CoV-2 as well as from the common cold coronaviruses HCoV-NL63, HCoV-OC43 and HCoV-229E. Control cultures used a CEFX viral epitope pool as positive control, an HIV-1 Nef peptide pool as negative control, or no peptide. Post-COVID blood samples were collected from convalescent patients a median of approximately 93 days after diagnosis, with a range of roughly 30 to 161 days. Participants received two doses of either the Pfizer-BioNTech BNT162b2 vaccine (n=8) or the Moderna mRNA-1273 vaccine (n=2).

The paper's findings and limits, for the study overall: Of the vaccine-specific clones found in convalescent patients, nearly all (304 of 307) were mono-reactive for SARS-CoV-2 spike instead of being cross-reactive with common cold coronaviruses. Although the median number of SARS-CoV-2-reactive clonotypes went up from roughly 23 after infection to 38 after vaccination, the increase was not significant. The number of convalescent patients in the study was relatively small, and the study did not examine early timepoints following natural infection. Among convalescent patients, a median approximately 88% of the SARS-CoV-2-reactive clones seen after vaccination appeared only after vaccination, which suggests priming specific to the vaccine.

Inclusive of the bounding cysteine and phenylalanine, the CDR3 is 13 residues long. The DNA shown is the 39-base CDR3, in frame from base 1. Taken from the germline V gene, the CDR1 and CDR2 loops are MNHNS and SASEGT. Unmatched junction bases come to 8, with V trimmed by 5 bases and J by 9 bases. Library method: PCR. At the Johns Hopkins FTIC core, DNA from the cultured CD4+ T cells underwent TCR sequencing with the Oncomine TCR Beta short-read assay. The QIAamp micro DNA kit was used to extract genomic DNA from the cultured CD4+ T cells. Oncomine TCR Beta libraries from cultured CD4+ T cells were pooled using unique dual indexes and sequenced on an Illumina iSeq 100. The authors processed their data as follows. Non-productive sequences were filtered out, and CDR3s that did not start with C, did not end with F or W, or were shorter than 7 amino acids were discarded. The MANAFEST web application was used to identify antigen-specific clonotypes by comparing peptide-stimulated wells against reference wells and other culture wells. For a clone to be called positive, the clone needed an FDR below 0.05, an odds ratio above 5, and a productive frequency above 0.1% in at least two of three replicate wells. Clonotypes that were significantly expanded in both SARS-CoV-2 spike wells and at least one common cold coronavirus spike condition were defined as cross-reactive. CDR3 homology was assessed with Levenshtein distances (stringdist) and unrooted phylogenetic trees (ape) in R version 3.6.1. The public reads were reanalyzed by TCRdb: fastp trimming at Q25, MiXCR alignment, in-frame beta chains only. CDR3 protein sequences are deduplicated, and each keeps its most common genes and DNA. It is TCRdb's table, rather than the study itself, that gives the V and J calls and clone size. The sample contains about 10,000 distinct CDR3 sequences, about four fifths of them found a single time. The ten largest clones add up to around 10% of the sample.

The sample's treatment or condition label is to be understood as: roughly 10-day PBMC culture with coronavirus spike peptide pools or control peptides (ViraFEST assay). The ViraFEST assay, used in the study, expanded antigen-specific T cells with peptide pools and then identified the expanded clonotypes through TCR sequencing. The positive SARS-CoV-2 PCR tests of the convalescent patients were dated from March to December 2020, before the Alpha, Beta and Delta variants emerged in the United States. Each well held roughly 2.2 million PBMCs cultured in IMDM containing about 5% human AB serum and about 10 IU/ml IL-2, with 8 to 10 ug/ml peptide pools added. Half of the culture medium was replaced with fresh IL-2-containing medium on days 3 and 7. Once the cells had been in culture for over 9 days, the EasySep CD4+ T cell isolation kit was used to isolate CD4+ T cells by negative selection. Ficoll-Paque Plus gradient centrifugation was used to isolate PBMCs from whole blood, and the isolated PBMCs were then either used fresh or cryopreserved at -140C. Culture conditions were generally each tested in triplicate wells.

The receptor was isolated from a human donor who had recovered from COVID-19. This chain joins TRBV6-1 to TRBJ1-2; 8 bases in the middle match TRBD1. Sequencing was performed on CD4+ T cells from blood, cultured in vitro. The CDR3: CASSITDRARYTF. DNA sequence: TGTGCCAGCAGTATAACGGACAGGGCGCGCTACACCTTC.